A single sample is the source of the 32 T cell receptor beta chains below, sequenced in a study of blood T cell repertoires in COVID-19. Sequencing used immunoSEQ multiplex PCR; TCRdb keeps in-frame clones, though not all of them. The table records approximately 150,000 clones, roughly 84% of them present only once. Sequencing was performed on PBMCs or T cells enriched from blood (not recorded which). Source of these receptors: a human donor with acute COVID-19. The donor label of this sample is uncertain.

Only one count was recorded for this clone. The J gene is TRBJ2-6, the V gene TRBV9; possibly TRBD2 for D (6 bases). Trimming removed 0 bases at V and 2 bases at J, with 6 bases between. The CDR3 length is 15 residues. The germline CDR1 and CDR2 sequences are SGDLS and YYNGEE. This CDR3 reads CASSVGGAGANVLTF. The CDR3 nucleotides are TGTGCCAGCAGCGTAGGGGGGGCTGGGGCCAACGTCCTGACTTTC.

The CDR3 loop reads CASSQSWVRDRHGYTF. As DNA, the CDR3 is TGCGCCAGCAGCCAGTCCTGGGTCCGGGACAGACATGGCTACACCTTC. The genes are TRBV4-1 and TRBJ1-2, with 7 nucleotides matching TRBD1. Germline V lookup: CDR1 MGHRA, CDR2 YSYEKL. CDR3 size: 16 residues. V lost 3 bases and J lost 6; bases outside the gene matches: 13.

This clone was seen once. V is TRBV7-2 and J is TRBJ1-5; 8 bases line up with TRBD1. The length of the CDR3 is 17 residues. CDR1 is SGHTA and CDR2 is FQGNSA in the germline V gene. The V and J ends lost 0 bases and 4 bases, in that order; junction bases with no gene match: 8. CDR3 coding DNA: TGTGCCAGCAGCTTAGCGGTTGGACAGGGCTCAAATCAGCCCCAGCATTTT. It translates to CASSLAVGQGSNQPQHF.

The chain recombines TRBV2 with TRBJ2-7, with D possibly matching TRBD1 (6 bases). V was cut by 6 bases and J by 0 bases, with 15 bases left in between. The germline gives CDR1 SNHLY, CDR2 FYNNEI. The CDR3 sequence is 15 residues long. The CDR3 region has the DNA TGTGCCAGCAGACAGGGTACGCCAAGCTCCTACGAGCAGTACTTC. Translated: CASRQGTPSSYEQYF.

The chain is built from TRBV5-4 and TRBJ2-7; D gene ambiguous. Germline V lookup: CDR1 SGHNT, CDR2 YYREEE (reference sequence). CDR3 length equals 12 residues. V shed 4 bases and J shed 4 bases, with 9 bases lying between them. CDR3 sequence reads: CASSLDTYEQYF. In nucleotides, the CDR3 is TGTGCCAGCAGCCTCGACACTTACGAGCAGTACTTC.

This chain connects TRBV7-9 to TRBJ1-1; perhaps TRBD1 as D (5 bases). V lost 5 bases, J lost 4 bases, and 14 bases lay in between. The germline V gene has CDR1 SEHNR and CDR2 FQNEAQ (reference sequence). The CDR3 is 14 residues long. The CDR3 bases are TGTGCCAGCAGCCCATCGGGGGAGTCCACTGAAGCTTTCTTT. Encoded protein: CASSPSGESTEAFF.

This chain joins TRBV7-3 and TRBJ2-3; 9 bases agree with TRBD2. The CDR3 extends over 15 amino acids. Germline CDR1 is SGHTA and CDR2 is FQGTGA. J was trimmed by 2 bases and V by 5 bases; bases with no gene match: 5. CDR3 DNA: TGTGCCAGCAGCCCCTTAGCGGGGGCCACAGATACGCAGTATTTT. Residues: CASSPLAGATDTQYF.

The CDR3 nucleotides are TGTGCCAGTAGTATCCCGGACAGGGCTAATGAAAAACTGTTTTTT. Amino acids: CASSIPDRANEKLFF. This chain connects TRBV19 to TRBJ1-4; 8 bases align to TRBD1. Germline lookup yields CDR1 LNHDA and CDR2 SQIVND (reference sequence). The CDR3 sequence is 15 residues long. After removal of 3 bases from V and 3 bases from J, the junction contained 3 bases not matched to a gene.

The chain carries TRBV3-1 (or the pseudogene TRBV3-2) and TRBJ2-3; D not resolved. Germline V gives CDR1 LGHDT, CDR2 YNNKEL (reference sequence). This CDR3 contains 12 residues. V gave up 1 base and J gave up 11 bases, with 10 bases separating them. The CDR3 DNA follows: TGTGCCAGCAGCCAAGGGCTAGAAGGGCAGTATTTT. Amino acids: CASSQGLEGQYF.

The chain carries TRBV10-3 and TRBJ1-6; D is undetermined. V was trimmed by 0 bases and J by 9 bases, leaving 6 bases between them. The germline gives CDR1 ENHRY, CDR2 SYGVKD. The CDR3 consists of 13 residues. The CDR3 sequence: CAISESRGSPLHF. For the CDR3, the DNA is TGTGCCATCAGTGAGTCTCGGGGTTCACCCCTCCACTTT.

The V gene is TRBV9, the J gene TRBJ1-1; D unclear. This CDR3 has 14 residues. In germline, CDR1 is SGDLS, CDR2 YYNGEE. Trimming removed 5 bases from V and 2 bases from J, with 13 bases in between. The CDR3, as DNA: TGTGCCAGCAGTCAGGTAAACTTTAACACTGAAGCTTTCTTT. This encodes CASSQVNFNTEAFF. The whole variable domain, filled in from reference TRBV9 and TRBJ1-1, reads DSGVTQTPKHLITATGQRVTLRCSPRSGDLSVYWYQQSLDQGLQFLIQYYNGEERAKGNILERFSAQQFPDLHSELNLSSLELGDSALYFCASSQVNFNTEAFFGQGTRLTVV.

CDR3: CASSPGAATNYGYTF. The CDR3 coding sequence is TGTGCCAGCTCACCAGGGGCAGCTACTAACTATGGCTACACCTTC. The gene calls are TRBV18 and TRBJ1-2, with a weak D call TRBD1 (5 bases). This CDR3 is 15 amino acids long. Germline CDR1 and CDR2: KGHSH and LQKENI. Trimming removed 2 bases from V and 0 bases from J, with 10 bases in between. Variable domain in full (rest from reference TRBV18 and TRBJ1-2): NAGVMQNPRHLVRRRGQEARLRCSPMKGHSHVYWYRQLPEEGLKFMVYLQKENIIDESGMPKERFSAEFPKEGPSILRIQQVVRGDSAAYFCASSPGAATNYGYTFGSGTRLTVV.

V gene TRBV7-3 combines with J gene TRBJ2-3; perhaps TRBD1 as D (5 bases). The CDR3 length is 14 residues. Germline CDR1 SGHTA, CDR2 FQGTGA. V lost 3 bases and J lost 3, with 10 bases in between. The CDR3 sequence: CASSFQGGTDTQYF. In DNA, the CDR3 is TGTGCCAGCAGCTTTCAGGGTGGAACAGATACGCAGTATTTT.

This chain connects TRBV18 to TRBJ2-7; the D gene is possibly TRBD2 (6 bases). CDR3 length: 14 residues. The germline V gene encodes CDR1 KGHSH and CDR2 LQKENI. V lost 3 bases and J lost 3, with 12 bases in between. CDR3 coding DNA: TGTGCCAGCTCACCCCCCCAGGGAGGCTACGAGCAGTACTTC. Residues: CASSPPQGGYEQYF.

There are a few counts of this clone. The chain couples TRBV19 to TRBJ2-5, with 10 bases identical to TRBD2. CDR3 length: 15 amino acids. Per germline, CDR1 LNHDA and CDR2 SQIVND (reference sequence). V gave up 4 bases and J gave up 4 bases; unmatched junction bases: 6. The CDR3 coding sequence is TGTGCCAGTAGTACTAGCGGGGGAAGGGTAGAGACCCAGTACTTC. It encodes CASSTSGGRVETQYF.

This clone turned up a few times. The genes are TRBV2 and TRBJ1-1; weak D call: TRBD1 (5 bases). CDR1 is SNHLY, CDR2 FYNNEI, per germline. This CDR3 contains 14 residues. The V end was cut by 0 bases, the J end by 1 base, with 6 bases between. In nucleotides, the CDR3 is TGTGCCAGCAGTGAAGCGCAGGGGAACACTGAAGCTTTCTTT. The encoded protein is CASSEAQGNTEAFF.

The chain combines TRBV6-1 with TRBJ2-5, with 11 nucleotides matching TRBD2. The ends lost 2 bases at V and 6 bases at J; junction bases unmatched: 5. The CDR3 covers 15 residues. The germline V gene has CDR1 MNHNS and CDR2 SASEGT. The CDR3 spells CASSERLAGSKTQYF. CDR3 DNA: TGTGCCAGCAGTGAAAGACTAGCGGGGTCGAAGACCCAGTACTTC.

The gene calls are TRBV2 and TRBJ2-7; 8 bases map to TRBD1. The germline V gene encodes CDR1 SNHLY and CDR2 FYNNEI. J was trimmed by 6 bases and V by 6 bases; bases with no gene match: 10. The CDR3 contains 14 residues. The CDR3 loop reads CASRPGQAPLEQYF. The CDR3 nucleotides read TGTGCCAGCAGGCCGGGACAGGCTCCTCTCGAGCAGTACTTC. The full variable domain, its missing parts supplied by reference TRBV2 and TRBJ2-7, is EPEVTQTPSHQVTQMGQEVILRCVPISNHLYFYWYRQILGQKVEFLVSFYNNEISEKSEIFDDQFSVERPDGSNFTLKIRSTKLEDSAMYFCASRPGQAPLEQYFGPGTRLTVT.

V and J are TRBV5-4 and TRBJ2-5; D remains unclear. Germline V gene data show CDR1 as SGHNT and CDR2 as YYREEE (reference sequence). CDR3 length: 13 amino acids. V shed 2 bases and J shed 1 base, with 6 bases lying between them. CDR3 loop: CASSFDTQETQYF. CDR3 DNA: TGTGCCAGCAGCTTTGACACCCAAGAGACCCAGTACTTC.

The rearrangement uses TRBV19 and TRBJ2-1, with TRBD2 identical over 13 bases. The CDR3 sequence is 15 residues long. CDR1 and CDR2 from the germline V gene are LNHDA and SQIVND (reference sequence). The ends lost 2 bases at V and 9 bases at J; junction bases unmatched: 4. CDR3 sequence reads: CASSILLAGGPEQFF. The CDR3 nucleotides read TGTGCCAGTAGTATACTACTAGCGGGGGGGCCTGAGCAGTTCTTC.

The DNA of the CDR3 is TGTGCCAGCTCACCACCGTCCAGGGGGCCGGAGACCCAGTACTTC. Translated, it gives CASSPPSRGPETQYF. V and J are TRBV18 and TRBJ2-5, with 8 bases identical to TRBD1. This CDR3 has 15 amino acids. J lost 5 bases, V lost 0 bases, and 5 bases had no gene match. CDR1 is KGHSH and CDR2 is LQKENI in the germline V gene.

The rearrangement uses TRBV7-2 and TRBJ1-2; 9 bases match TRBD1. Trimming cost V 6 bases and J 0 bases; bases outside gene matches: 2. Germline lookup yields CDR1 SGHTA and CDR2 FQGNSA. CDR3 length: 14 amino acids. CDR3 region: CASRQGAANYGYTF. CDR3 sequence (DNA): TGTGCCAGCAGACAGGGGGCGGCTAACTATGGCTACACCTTC.

This clone showed up just once. The chain recombines TRBV6-5 with TRBJ1-1, with D possibly TRBD1 on 5 matching bases. The CDR3 has 11 amino acids. V lost 6 bases and J lost 5, with 7 bases in between. Germline CDR1 is MNHEY and CDR2 is SVGAGI. CDR3 sequence (DNA): TGTGCCAGCAGGGGGCCGACTGAAGCTTTCTTT. It encodes CASRGPTEAFF.

The CDR3 coding sequence is TGCGCCAGCAGCCAAGAATTAGGAGAAAATGAAAAACTGTTTTTT. Translating it yields CASSQELGENEKLFF. The J gene is TRBJ1-4, the V gene TRBV4-3; unclear D gene. V was clipped by 0 bases and J by 5 bases, with 10 bases between them. The germline CDR1 and CDR2 sequences are LGHNA and YSLEER. This CDR3 comprises 15 residues.

The chain has TRBV5-6 and TRBJ2-7, with 8 bases fitting TRBD1. The germline gives CDR1 SGHDT, CDR2 YYEEEE. The CDR3 runs to 15 residues. The junction had 10 bases not matched to a gene; V was cut back by 2 bases and J by 6 bases. The CDR3 DNA sequence: TGTGCCAGCAGCTTAGGGGCAGGGGGCTCTATCGAGCAGTACTTC. Its protein is CASSLGAGGSIEQYF.

The chain employs TRBV19 and TRBJ2-5; tentative D call: TRBD2 (6 bases). Germline CDR1 reads LNHDA; CDR2 reads SQIVND (reference sequence). The CDR3 contains 15 residues. V was trimmed by 6 bases and J by 3 bases, leaving 17 bases between them. The CDR3 spells CASRNGYGGEETQYF. In nucleotides, the CDR3 is TGTGCCAGTAGAAATGGGTATGGCGGGGAAGAGACCCAGTACTTC.

The chain joins TRBV7-9 to TRBJ1-4; TRBD1 is a possible D gene (5 bases). Germline V CDR1 and CDR2: SEHNR, FQNEAQ (reference sequence). This CDR3 has 16 residues. V was cut by 5 bases and J by 0 bases, with 13 bases left in between. CDR3 sequence: CASSRPWGATNEKLFF. The CDR3 DNA follows: TGTGCCAGCAGCCGCCCGTGGGGGGCAACTAATGAAAAACTGTTTTTT.

Details on this clone: Other DNA sequences in the same sample also yield this CDR3. The chain employs TRBV7-2 and TRBJ2-3, with a tentative D call TRBD1 (5 bases). In germline, CDR1 is SGHTA, CDR2 FQGNSA. The CDR3 has 14 amino acids. The V gene lost 0 bases and the J gene lost 1 base, with 5 bases spanning the gap. The chain's CDR3 is CASSLAGGTDTQYF. CDR3 bases: TGTGCCAGCAGCTTAGCAGGGGGCACAGATACGCAGTATTTT.

This clone was recorded at least ten times. The V and J genes are TRBV2 and TRBJ1-1; D unresolved. There are 13 residues in the CDR3. Trimming removed 6 bases at V and 1 base at J, with 9 bases between. Germline V CDR1 and CDR2: SNHLY, FYNNEI. The DNA for the CDR3 is TGTGCCAGCAGGGCCTTCCAGAACACTGAAGCTTTCTTT. Protein: CASRAFQNTEAFF.

J is TRBJ2-3 and V is TRBV7-3; 9 nucleotides align to TRBD2. J was trimmed by 2 bases and V by 4 bases; bases with no gene match: 7. This CDR3 contains 16 residues. The germline V gene has CDR1 SGHTA and CDR2 FQGTGA. The CDR3 region is CASSSPSGGLTDTQYF. The CDR3, as DNA: TGTGCCAGCAGCTCCCCGAGCGGGGGGCTCACAGATACGCAGTATTTT.

This chain joins TRBV6-5 and TRBJ2-7; D gene uncertain. V was pared by 2 bases and J by 0 bases, with 8 bases between. Germline V lookup: CDR1 MNHEY, CDR2 SVGAGI. This CDR3 comprises 14 residues. DNA for the CDR3: TGTGCCAGCAGTTACGAGACTGGCTCCTACGAGCAGTACTTC. Its protein product is CASSYETGSYEQYF.

The chain joins TRBV6-6 to TRBJ1-5; unclear D gene. This CDR3 is 16 amino acids long. CDR1 and CDR2 from the germline V gene are MNHNY and SVGAGI (reference sequence). The V end was cut by 3 bases, the J end by 2 bases, with 14 bases between. The CDR3 bases are TGTGCCAGCAGTTATAATCGGGGAATGGGCAATCAGCCCCAGCATTTT. This codes for CASSYNRGMGNQPQHF.